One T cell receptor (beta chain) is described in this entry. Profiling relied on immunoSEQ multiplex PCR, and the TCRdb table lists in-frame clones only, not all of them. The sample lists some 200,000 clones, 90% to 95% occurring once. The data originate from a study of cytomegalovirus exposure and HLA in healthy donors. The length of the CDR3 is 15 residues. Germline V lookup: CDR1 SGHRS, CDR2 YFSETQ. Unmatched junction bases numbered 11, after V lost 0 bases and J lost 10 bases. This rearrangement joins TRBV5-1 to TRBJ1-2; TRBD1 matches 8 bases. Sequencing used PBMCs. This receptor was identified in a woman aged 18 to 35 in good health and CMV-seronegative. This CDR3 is CASSLEGQGPTIYTF. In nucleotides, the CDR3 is TGCGCCAGCAGCTTGGAAGGACAGGGACCAACCATCTACACCTTC. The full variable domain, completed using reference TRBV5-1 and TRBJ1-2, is KAGVTQTPRYLIKTRGQQVTLSCSPISGHRSVSWYQQTPGQGLQFLFEYFSETQRNKGNFPGRFSGRQFSNSRSEMNVSTLELGDSALYLCASSLEGQGPTIYTFGSGTRLTVV.